This T cell receptor (beta chain) was obtained from a study of long-term antiretroviral therapy in people with HIV (dated by TCRdb to between 2021 and 2024). At the level of the whole study: Collection of the earliest samples took place about a decade ahead of the 2015 WHO recommendation for immediate ART, at a time when ART was typically delayed until CD4 counts fell. Whether ART initiation and durable HIV suppression were associated with changes in peripheral blood TRB repertoire composition and diversity was tested in a retrospective serial study. A total of 192 cryopreserved PBMC samples were contributed to the cohort by 30 adults with confirmed HIV infection, with samples collected serially over a mean of roughly six years (range 1-12). Among the 25 to 30 participants with HIV, approximately 10 were female. No cross-contamination during QIAcube processing was seen in test extractions of a monoclonal T-cell line run alongside 33 polyclonal samples. General conclusions and limits of the study: HIV repertoires had narrower CDR3 length ranges than controls, and the network structure suggested an antigen-experienced repertoire that shifted only slightly toward naive after ART. Starting ART was linked to a significant rise in TRB diversity, yet even after long-term ART the diversity remained significantly lower than in transplant donor controls. At every time point, the repertoire was dominated by expanded TRB clones first identified before ART initiation, although this dominance fluctuated and, in many PLHIV, declined after ART. The samples were dated from about 2003 to 2017, and the ART regimens that were used may be less effective than current ART regimens. Because PBMC availability was limited, only the TCR beta chain was sequenced, with no alpha chain pairing. Because pre-ART samples had limited cell numbers, unsorted PBMC were profiled rather than sorted CD4+ and CD8+ T cells. No data were available on ART adherence, viral resistance or therapy changes, limiting inferences about post-ART repertoire changes.

Between the V and J ends, shortened by 5 bases and 0 bases respectively, the junction contains 15 bases. According to the germline V gene, CDR1 reads SGHDT and CDR2 reads YYEEEE. The CDR3 goes from the cysteine to the phenylalanine over 15 residues. The only DNA kept is the CDR3, 45 bases in frame from the first base. The immunoSEQ hsTCRB v3.0 assay was used at survey level resolution to sequence the TRB variable region. The target sequencing depth for TRB was 40,000-50,000 T-cell genomes per sample. An Illumina MiSeq with a v3 150-cycle kit was used to sequence the pooled TRB libraries. The source study handled its data this way. Repertoire analysis ran in R within a reproducible Nextflow workflow covering QC, data transformation and analysis. LymphoSeq2, an R package for exploring AIRR-Seq data, was used to implement the custom analyses. A handful of samples yielding fewer than 5000 total TRB sequences were excluded, leaving 150 to 200 analyzed HIV repertoires. Among the 170 to 200 HIV repertoires that were kept, around 60 were collected before ART initiation and 120 to 140 were collected after ART initiation. Each repertoire was downsampled to 5000 TRB nucleotide sequences, and summary statistics were averaged across 100 downsampling iterations. Only TRB sequences with CDR3 regions of at least seven amino acids were retained for analysis. Two measures captured diversity: a Shannon entropy-derived clonality score and the Gini coefficient. In repertoire networks, the top 5000 CDR3 amino acid sequences were linked whenever an edit distance of one separated two sequences. For TRB CDR3 amino acid sequences, GLIPH2 was used to predict antigen specificity groups and MHC restriction. To flag known associations with CMV, EBV, HIV or tissue antigens, CDR3 amino acid sequences were compared against VDJdb and McPAS-TCR. Pre-ART, post-ART and control groups were compared with Wilcoxon signed-rank tests and Holm-Bonferroni correction. TCRdb provides this immuneACCESS table in a form limited to in-frame rearrangements. Some clones are lacking; in checked studies, under half of them reflect an unresolved V gene, and why the rest are absent is not known. The V and J calls and clone size come from that table; D and trimming were worked out from the DNA. The sample records over 30,000 clones, roughly 85% of which are singletons. The ten most abundant clones make up roughly 13% of the sample.

Participants were included only if at least one PBMC sample before ART initiation and at least two post-ART samples were available. All participants with HIV were treated in the United States of America. Before DNA extraction, cryopreserved samples of roughly 0.85-11 million PBMC were thawed and then washed. At the time of the earliest PBMC sample for each participant with HIV, ages ranged from 23 to 54 years. Per participant, PBMC samples came from 1-4 timepoints prior to ART initiation and 2-8 timepoints following ART initiation, for a median of 7 samples. For every participant, serial HIV viral load, CD4+ T-cell count, ART history and demographic data were obtained. Genomic DNA was extracted from unsorted PBMC with a Qiagen kit on a QIAcube, with processing performed in batches of 12 samples. Worth noting for this clone: Which antigen it targets is not known. No base qualities exist here, and no much larger clone lies one base off it.

The material was unsorted PBMCs, obtained 1.1 years after starting antiretroviral therapy. Recombination connected TRBV5-6 to TRBJ2-7; the best D guess is TRBD2, with 6 bases matching. The TCR sequence derives from a young man with HIV. The CDR3 here reads CASSSQRAVSYEQYF. Read as DNA, the sequence is TGTGCCAGCAGTTCACAGCGGGCGGTCTCCTACGAGCAGTACTTC. Here the CDR3 is joined to the reference TRBV5-6 and TRBJ2-7 genes, and the full variable domain is: DAGVTQSPTHLIKTRGQQVTLRCSPKSGHDTVSWYQQALGQGPQFIFQYYEEEERQRGNFPDRFSGHQFPNYSSELNVNALLLGDSALYLCASSSQRAVSYEQYFGPGTRLTVT.